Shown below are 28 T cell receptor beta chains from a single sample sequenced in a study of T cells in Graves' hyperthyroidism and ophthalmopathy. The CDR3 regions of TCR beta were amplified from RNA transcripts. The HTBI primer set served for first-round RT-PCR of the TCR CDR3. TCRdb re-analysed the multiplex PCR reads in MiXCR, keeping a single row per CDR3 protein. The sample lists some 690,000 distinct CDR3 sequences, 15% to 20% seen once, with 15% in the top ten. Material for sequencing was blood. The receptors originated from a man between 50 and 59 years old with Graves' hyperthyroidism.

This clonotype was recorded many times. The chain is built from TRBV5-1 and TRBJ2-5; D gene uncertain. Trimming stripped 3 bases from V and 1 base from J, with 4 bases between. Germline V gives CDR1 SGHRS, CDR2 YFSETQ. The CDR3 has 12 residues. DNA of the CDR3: TGCGCCAGCAGCTACACCCAAGAGACCCAGTACTTC. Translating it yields CASSYTQETQYF.

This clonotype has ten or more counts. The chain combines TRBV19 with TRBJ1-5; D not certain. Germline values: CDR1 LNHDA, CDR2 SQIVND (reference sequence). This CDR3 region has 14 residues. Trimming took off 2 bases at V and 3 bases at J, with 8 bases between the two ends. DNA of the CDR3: TGTGCCAGTAGTATATTCGGTATCAATCAGCCCCAGCATTTT. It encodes CASSIFGINQPQHF.

CDR3 nucleotides: TGTGCCAGCAGCCCCGGGGGTTCACAGGGACGAGAGACCCAGTACTTC. Residues: CASSPGGSQGRETQYF. The gene calls are TRBV3-1 and TRBJ2-5, with D perhaps assigned TRBD1 or TRBD2 (6 bases each). V was pared by 4 bases and J by 4 bases, with 19 bases between. In germline, CDR1 is LGHDT, CDR2 YNNKEL (reference sequence). The CDR3 contains 16 residues.

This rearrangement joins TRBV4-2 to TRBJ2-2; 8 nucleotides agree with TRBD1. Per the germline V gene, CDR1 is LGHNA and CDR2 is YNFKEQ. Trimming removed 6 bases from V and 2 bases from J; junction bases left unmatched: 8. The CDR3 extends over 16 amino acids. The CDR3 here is CASSPKGQGNTGELFF. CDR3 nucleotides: TGTGCCAGCAGTCCCAAAGGACAGGGAAACACCGGGGAGCTGTTTTTT.

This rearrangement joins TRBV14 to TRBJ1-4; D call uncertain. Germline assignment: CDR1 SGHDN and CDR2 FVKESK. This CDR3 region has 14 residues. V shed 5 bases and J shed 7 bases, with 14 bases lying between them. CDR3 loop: CASSSFREPEKLFF. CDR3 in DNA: TGTGCCAGCAGCTCCTTTCGGGAACCTGAAAAACTGTTTTTT. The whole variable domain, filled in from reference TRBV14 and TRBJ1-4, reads EAGVTQFPSHSVIEKGQTVTLRCDPISGHDNLYWYRRVMGKEIKFLLHFVKESKQDESGMPNNRFLAERTGGTYSTLKVQPAELEDSGVYFCASSSFREPEKLFFGSGTQLSVL.

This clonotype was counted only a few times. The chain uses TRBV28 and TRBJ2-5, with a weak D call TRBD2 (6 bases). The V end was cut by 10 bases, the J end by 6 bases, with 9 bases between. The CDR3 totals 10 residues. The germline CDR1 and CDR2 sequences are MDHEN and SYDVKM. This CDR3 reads CATGEKTQYF. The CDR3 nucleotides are TGTGCCACGGGAGAGAAGACCCAGTACTTC.

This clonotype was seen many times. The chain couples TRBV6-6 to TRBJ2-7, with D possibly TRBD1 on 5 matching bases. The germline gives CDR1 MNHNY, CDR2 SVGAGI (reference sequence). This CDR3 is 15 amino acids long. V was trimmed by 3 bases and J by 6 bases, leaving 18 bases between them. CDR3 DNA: TGTGCCAGCAGTTATGCTGCACAGGCGTTGGGCGAGCAGTACTTC. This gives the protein CASSYAAQALGEQYF.

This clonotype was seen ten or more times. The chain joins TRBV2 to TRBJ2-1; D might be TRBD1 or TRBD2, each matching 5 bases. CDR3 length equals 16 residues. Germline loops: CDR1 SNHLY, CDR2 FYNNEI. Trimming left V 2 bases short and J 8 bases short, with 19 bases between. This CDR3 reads CASSELTAERGDEQFF. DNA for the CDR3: TGTGCCAGCAGTGAATTAACAGCGGAGAGGGGCGATGAGCAGTTCTTC.

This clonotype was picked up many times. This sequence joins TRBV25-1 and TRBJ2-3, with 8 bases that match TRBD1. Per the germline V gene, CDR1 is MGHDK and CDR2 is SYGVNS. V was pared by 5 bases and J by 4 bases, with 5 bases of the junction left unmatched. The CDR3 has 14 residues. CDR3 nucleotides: TGTGCCAGCAGTTTGACAGGGGTTCCAGATACGCAGTATTTT. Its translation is CASSLTGVPDTQYF. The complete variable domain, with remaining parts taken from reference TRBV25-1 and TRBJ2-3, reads EADIYQTPRYLVIGTGKKITLECSQTMGHDKMYWYQQDPGMELHLIHYSYGVNSTEKGDLSSESTVSRIRTEHFPLTLESARPSHTSQYLCASSLTGVPDTQYFGPGTRLTVL.

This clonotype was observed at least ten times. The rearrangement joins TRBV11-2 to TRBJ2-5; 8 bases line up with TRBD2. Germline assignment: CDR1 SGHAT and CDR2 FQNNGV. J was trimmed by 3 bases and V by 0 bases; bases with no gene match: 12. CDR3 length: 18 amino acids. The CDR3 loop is CASSLDWWASREEETQYF. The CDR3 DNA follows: TGTGCCAGCAGCTTAGATTGGTGGGCTTCGCGGGAGGAAGAGACCCAGTACTTC.

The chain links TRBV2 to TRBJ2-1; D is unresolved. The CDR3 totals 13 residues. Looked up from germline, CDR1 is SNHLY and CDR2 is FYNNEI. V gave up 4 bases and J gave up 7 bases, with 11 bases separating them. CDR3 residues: CASSGLLVNEQFF. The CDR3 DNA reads TGTGCCAGCAGTGGGCTTTTAGTAAATGAGCAGTTCTTC.

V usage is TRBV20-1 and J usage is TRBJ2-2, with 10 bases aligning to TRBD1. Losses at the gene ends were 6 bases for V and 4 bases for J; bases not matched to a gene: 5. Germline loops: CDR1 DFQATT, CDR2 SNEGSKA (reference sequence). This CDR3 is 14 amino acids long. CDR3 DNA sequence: TGCAGTGCGACGACAGGGGGCAGCACCGGGGAGCTGTTTTTT. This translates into CSATTGGSTGELFF.

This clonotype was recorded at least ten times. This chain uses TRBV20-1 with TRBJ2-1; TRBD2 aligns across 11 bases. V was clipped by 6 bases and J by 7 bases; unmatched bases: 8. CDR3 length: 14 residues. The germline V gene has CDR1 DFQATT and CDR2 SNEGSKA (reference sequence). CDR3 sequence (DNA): TGCAGTGCAGACACACTAGCGGGAGAAAATGAGCAGTTCTTC. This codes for CSADTLAGENEQFF.

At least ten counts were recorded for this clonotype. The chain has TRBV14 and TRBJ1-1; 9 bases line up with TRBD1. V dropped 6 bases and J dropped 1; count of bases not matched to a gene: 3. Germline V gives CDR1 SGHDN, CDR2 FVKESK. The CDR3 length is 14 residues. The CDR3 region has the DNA TGTGCCAGCAGGCAACAGGGGGCGAACACTGAAGCTTTCTTT. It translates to CASRQQGANTEAFF.

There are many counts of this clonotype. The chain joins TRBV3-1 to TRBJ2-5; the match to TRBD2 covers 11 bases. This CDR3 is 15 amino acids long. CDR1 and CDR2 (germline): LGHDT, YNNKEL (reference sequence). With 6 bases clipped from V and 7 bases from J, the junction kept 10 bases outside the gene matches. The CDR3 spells CASRNGLAGGGTQYF. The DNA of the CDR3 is TGTGCCAGCAGAAACGGACTAGCGGGTGGTGGGACCCAGTACTTC.

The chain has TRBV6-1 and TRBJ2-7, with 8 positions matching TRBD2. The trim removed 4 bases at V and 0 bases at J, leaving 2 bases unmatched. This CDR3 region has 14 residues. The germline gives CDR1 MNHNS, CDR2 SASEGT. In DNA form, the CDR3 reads TGTGCCAGCAGTGCCAGCGGGAGCTCCTACGAGCAGTACTTC. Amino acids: CASSASGSSYEQYF.

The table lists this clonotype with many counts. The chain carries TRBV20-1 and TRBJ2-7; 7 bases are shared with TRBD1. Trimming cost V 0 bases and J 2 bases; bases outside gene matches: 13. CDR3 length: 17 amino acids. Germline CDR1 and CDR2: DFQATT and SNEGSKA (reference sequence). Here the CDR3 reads CSARDLGGVWGTYEQYF. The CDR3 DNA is TGCAGTGCTAGAGATTTAGGGGGCGTGTGGGGAACCTACGAGCAGTACTTC.

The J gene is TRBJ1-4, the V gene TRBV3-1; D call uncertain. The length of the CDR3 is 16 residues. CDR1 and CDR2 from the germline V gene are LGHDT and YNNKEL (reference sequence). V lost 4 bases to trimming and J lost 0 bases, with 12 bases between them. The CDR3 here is CASSRQRFATNEKLFF. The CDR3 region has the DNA TGTGCCAGCAGCCGCCAACGATTCGCAACTAATGAAAAACTGTTTTTT.

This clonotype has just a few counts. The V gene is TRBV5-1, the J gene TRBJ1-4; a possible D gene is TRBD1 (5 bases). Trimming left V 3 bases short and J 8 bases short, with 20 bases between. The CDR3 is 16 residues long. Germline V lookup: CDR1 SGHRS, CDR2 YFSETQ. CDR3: CASSYGTSPALEKLFF. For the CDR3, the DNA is TGCGCCAGCAGCTACGGGACTTCTCCTGCGTTGGAAAAACTGTTTTTT.

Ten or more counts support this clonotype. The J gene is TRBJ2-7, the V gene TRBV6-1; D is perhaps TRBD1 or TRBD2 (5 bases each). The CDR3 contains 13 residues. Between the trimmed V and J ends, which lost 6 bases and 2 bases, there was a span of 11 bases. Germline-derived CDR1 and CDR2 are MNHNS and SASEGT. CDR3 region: CASRPGTTYEQYF. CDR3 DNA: TGTGCCAGCAGGCCCGGGACCACCTACGAGCAGTACTTC.

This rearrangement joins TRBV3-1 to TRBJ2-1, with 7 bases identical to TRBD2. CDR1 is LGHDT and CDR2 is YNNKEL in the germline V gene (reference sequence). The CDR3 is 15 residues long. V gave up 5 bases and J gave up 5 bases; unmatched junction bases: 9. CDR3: CASSETGLRNNEQFF. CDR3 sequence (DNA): TGTGCCAGCAGCGAAACGGGACTAAGAAACAATGAGCAGTTCTTC.

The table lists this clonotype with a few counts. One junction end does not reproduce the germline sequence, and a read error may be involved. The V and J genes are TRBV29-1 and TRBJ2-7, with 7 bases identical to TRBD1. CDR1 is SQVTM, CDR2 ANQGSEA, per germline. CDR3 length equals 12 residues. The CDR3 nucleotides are TGCAGCGTCGAAGGACAGGACTACGAGCAGTACTTC. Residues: CSVEGQDYEQYF.

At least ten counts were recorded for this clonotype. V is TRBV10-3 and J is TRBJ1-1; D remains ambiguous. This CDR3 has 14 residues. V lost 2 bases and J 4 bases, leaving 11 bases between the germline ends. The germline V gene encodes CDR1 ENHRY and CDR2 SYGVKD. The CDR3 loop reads CAISEGQRPTEAFF. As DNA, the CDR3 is TGTGCCATCAGTGAGGGGCAACGGCCCACTGAAGCTTTCTTT.

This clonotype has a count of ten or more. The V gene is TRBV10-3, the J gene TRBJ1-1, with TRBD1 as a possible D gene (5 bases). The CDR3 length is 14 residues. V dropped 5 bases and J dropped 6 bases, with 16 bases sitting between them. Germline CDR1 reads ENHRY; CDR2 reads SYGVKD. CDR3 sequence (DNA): TGTGCCATCAGTCTCAACGGGGCGGGCGCTGAAGCTTTCTTT. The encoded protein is CAISLNGAGAEAFF.

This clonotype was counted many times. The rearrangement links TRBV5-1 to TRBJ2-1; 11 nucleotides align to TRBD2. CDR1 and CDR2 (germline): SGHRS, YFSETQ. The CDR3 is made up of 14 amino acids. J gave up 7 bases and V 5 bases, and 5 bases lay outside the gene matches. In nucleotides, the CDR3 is TGCGCCAGCAGTCCACTAGCGGGAGTAAATGAGCAGTTCTTC. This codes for CASSPLAGVNEQFF. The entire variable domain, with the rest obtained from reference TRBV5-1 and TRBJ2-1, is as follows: KAGVTQTPRYLIKTRGQQVTLSCSPISGHRSVSWYQQTPGQGLQFLFEYFSETQRNKGNFPGRFSGRQFSNSRSEMNVSTLELGDSALYLCASSPLAGVNEQFFGPGTRLTVL.

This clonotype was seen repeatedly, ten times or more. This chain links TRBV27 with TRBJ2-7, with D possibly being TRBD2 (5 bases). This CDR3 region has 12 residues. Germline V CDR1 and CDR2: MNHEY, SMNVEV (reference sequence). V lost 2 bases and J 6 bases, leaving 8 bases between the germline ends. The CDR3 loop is CASSLGETEQYF. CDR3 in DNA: TGTGCCAGCAGTTTAGGGGAGACCGAGCAGTACTTC.

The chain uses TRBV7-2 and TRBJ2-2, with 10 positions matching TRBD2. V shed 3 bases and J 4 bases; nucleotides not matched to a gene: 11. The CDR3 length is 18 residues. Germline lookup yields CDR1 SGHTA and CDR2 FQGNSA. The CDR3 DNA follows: TGTGCCAGCAGCTTTCAATCACGGCTAGCGGGAGCCACCGGGGAGCTGTTTTTT. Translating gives CASSFQSRLAGATGELFF.

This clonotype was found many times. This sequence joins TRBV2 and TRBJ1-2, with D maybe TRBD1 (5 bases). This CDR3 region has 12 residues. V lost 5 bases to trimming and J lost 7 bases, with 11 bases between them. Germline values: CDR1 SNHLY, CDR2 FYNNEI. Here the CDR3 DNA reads TGTGCCAGCAGTCGAGGGGAAAGTGGCTACACCTTC. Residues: CASSRGESGYTF. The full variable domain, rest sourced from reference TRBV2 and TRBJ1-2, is EPEVTQTPSHQVTQMGQEVILRCVPISNHLYFYWYRQILGQKVEFLVSFYNNEISEKSEIFDDQFSVERPDGSNFTLKIRSTKLEDSAMYFCASSRGESGYTFGSGTRLTVV.